This section outlines one T cell receptor (beta chain) sequence together with its context. V dropped 5 bases and J dropped 0; count of bases not matched to a gene: 1. The CDR3 totals 13 residues. CDR1 and CDR2 from the germline V gene are MNHEY and SMNVEV (reference sequence). The assay was immunoSEQ multiplex PCR, and TCRdb's table has in-frame clones only and misses some. The repertoire consists of about 76,000 clones, with around 94% occurring once and the leading ten covering under 0.5%. The sample originates from a study of technical replicates of blood from a handful of donors. The chain combines TRBV27 with TRBJ2-7; 7 bases align to TRBD1. The source of this sequence is a human donor in good health. Sequenced material: T cells isolated from PBMCs. The CDR3 reads CASSRGRSYEQYF. The DNA for the CDR3 is TGTGCCAGCAGTAGGGGGCGCTCCTACGAGCAGTACTTC.